The sequence of this T cell receptor (beta chain) was determined in a study of blood T cell repertoires in COVID-19. Study as a whole: Specimens from acute and convalescent COVID-19 originated in the United States, Italy and Spain. Sources were T cells, B-cell-depleted T cells, or PBMCs; the material itself was cDNA or gDNA.

The germline V gene has CDR1 SGHRS and CDR2 YFSETQ. This CDR3 has 15 amino acids. Trimming took 0 bases from V and 3 from J; bases not matched to a gene: 2. Original processing methods: Estimation of nucleated cell counts relied on the amplification of reference gene primers. Only in-frame clones appear in the TCRdb table, and some are missing; sequencing was by immunoSEQ multiplex PCR. V and J calls plus clone size are reproduced from that table; the DNA served to infer D and trimming. The sample lists around 58,000 clones; almost 90% were seen once. Sequenced material: peripheral blood. V and J are TRBV5-1 and TRBJ2-7; the match to TRBD2 covers 11 bases. The source of this sequence is a man in his 60s with active COVID-19. As DNA, the CDR3 is TGCGCCAGCAGCTTGGTAGCGGGGGGGCGCTACGAGCAGTACTTC. Amino acids: CASSLVAGGRYEQYF.